The clone carrying this T cell receptor beta chain was seen more than once but under ten times. The antigen remains unidentified. One entry per CDR3 protein results from TCRdb running MiXCR on the 5' RACE reads. The sample consists of tens of thousands of distinct CDR3 sequences, roughly 28% of them appearing once. Broader study findings: The TCR gene usage of tumor memory CD4+ T cells clustered together with blood and lymph node memory CD4+ cells and with lymph node naive CD4+ cells.

Trimming took off 2 bases at V and 7 bases at J, with 8 bases between the two ends. The germline CDR1 and CDR2 sequences are DFQATT and SNEGSKA (reference sequence). The CDR3 spans 11 residues. This TCR was recovered from a female donor with breast cancer. The chain combines TRBV20-1 with TRBJ1-2; no reliable D call. Specimen: tumor-infiltrating memory CD4+ T cells sorted from the breast tumor. Subset here: memory CD4+ T cells, CD4+CD45RO+CD25-. CDR3 in amino acids: CSARRARGYTF. Written as DNA, the CDR3 is TGCAGTGCTAGAAGGGCGCGTGGCTACACCTTC.